This TCR beta chain originates from a study of cytomegalovirus exposure and HLA in healthy donors. PCR used 60 Vbeta primers and 13 Jbeta primers. Per the original methods: In a later analysis, of 79 million or so unique beta chains, about 10 million appeared in at least two donors. Assay: immunoSEQ multiplex PCR; the TCRdb copy retains only in-frame clones and omits some. V and J calls and clone size follow that table, whereas D and trimming were derived from the DNA. The data contain about 140,000 clones, 80% of them seen just once; the ten biggest clones take up 2% to 2.5%. Donors in the study were healthy people who gave bone marrow. This TCR derives from a man aged 45-60 years in good health and CMV-seronegative. The source material was PBMCs.

The CDR3 DNA reads as TGTGCCAGCAGCGTCCCGCCTAGGCAAGAGACCCAGTACTTC. Its protein product is CASSVPPRQETQYF. The V gene is TRBV5-4, the J gene TRBJ2-5; the D is unclear. Germline CDR1 SGHNT, CDR2 YYREEE (reference sequence). Trimming left V 4 bases short and J 2 bases short, with 12 bases between. The CDR3 is 14 amino acids.